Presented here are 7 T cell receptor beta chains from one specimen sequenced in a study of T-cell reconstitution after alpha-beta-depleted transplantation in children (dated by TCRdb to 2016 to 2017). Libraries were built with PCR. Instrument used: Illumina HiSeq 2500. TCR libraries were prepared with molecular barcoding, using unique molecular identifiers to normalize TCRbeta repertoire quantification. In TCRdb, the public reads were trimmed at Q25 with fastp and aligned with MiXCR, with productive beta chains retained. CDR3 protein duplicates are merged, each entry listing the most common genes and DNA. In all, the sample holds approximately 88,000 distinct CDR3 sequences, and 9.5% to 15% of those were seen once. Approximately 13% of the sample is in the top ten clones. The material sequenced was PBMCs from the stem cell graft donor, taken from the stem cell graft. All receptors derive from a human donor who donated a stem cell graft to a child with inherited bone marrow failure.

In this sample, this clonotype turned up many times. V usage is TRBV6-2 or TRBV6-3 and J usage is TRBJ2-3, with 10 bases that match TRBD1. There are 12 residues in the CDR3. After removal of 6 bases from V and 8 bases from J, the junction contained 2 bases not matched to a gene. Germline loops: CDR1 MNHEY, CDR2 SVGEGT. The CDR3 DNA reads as TGTGCCAGCAGCCGGGACAGGGGTACGCAGTATTTT. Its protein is CASSRDRGTQYF.

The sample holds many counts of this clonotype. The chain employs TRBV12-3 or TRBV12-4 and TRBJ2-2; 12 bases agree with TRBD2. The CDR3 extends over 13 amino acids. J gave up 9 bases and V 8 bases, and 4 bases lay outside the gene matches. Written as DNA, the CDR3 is TGTGCCAGCTCGACTAGCGGGGGCCGGGAGCTGTTTTTT. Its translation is CASSTSGGRELFF.

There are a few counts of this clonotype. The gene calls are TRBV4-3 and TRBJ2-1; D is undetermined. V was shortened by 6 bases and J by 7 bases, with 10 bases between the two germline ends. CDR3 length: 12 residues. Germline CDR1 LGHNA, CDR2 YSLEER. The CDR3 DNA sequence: TGCGCCAGCAGACTGACACGTAATGAGCAGTTCTTC. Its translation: CASRLTRNEQFF.

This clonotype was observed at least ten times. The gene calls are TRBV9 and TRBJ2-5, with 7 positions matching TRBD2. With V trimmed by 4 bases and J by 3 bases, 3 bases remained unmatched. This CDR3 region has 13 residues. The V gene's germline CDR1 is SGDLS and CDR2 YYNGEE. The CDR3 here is CASSIGLEETQYF. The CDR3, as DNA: TGTGCCAGCAGCATCGGACTAGAAGAGACCCAGTACTTC.

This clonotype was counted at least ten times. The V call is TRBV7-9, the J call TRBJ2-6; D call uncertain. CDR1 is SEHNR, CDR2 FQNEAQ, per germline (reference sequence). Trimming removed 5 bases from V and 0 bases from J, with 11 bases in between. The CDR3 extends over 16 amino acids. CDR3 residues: CASSTPGSSGANVLTF. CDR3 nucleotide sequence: TGTGCCAGCAGCACCCCCGGCAGCTCTGGGGCCAACGTCCTGACTTTC.

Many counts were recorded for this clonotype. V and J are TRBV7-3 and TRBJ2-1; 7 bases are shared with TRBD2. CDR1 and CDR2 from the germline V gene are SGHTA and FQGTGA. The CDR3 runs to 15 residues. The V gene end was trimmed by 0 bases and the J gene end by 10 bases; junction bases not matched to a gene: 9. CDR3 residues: CASSLTRGDYQEQFF. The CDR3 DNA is TGTGCCAGCAGCTTAACCCGAGGGGACTACCAAGAGCAGTTCTTC.

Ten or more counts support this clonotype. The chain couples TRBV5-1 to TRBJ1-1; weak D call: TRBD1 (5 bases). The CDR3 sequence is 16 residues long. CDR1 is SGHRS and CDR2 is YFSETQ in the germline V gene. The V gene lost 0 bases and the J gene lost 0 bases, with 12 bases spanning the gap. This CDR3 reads CASSLGGGRMNTEAFF. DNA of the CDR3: TGCGCCAGCAGCTTGGGGGGGGGACGGATGAACACTGAAGCTTTCTTT.